The 15 T cell receptor beta chains listed next were all sequenced from one sample in a study of blood T cell repertoires in COVID-19 (dated by TCRdb to 2018 to 2021). The protocol used for the library was the immunoSEQ multiplex PCR assay. This immuneACCESS table, as held by TCRdb, lists in-frame sequences with V and J called but not all clones. Of the missing ones, under half trace to an unresolved V gene in checked studies; the others have no known cause. Present in this sample are about 200,000 clones, approximately 86% of which were seen just once. The ten largest make up 3% to 3.5% of the sample. The sample taken for sequencing was peripheral blood. These receptors were collected from a man in his 60s with acute or convalescent COVID-19.

The rearrangement uses TRBV5-6 and TRBJ1-2; D ambiguous. The CDR3 sequence is 15 residues long. Trimming left V 4 bases short and J 4 bases short, with 17 bases between. Per germline, CDR1 SGHDT and CDR2 YYEEEE. The CDR3 region is CASSPLRGSPYGYTF. CDR3 bases: TGTGCCAGCAGCCCATTGAGAGGCAGCCCCTATGGCTACACCTTC.

This clone was counted a single time. This chain joins TRBV19 and TRBJ2-4; 8 nucleotides agree with TRBD2. The germline V gene has CDR1 LNHDA and CDR2 SQIVND (reference sequence). V dropped 7 bases and J dropped 1; count of bases not matched to a gene: 6. The CDR3 is 15 residues long. CDR3 in amino acids: CASTIGGAAKNIQYF. The CDR3 DNA reads as TGTGCCAGTACCATCGGGGGGGCCGCCAAAAACATTCAGTACTTC.

V and J are TRBV28 and TRBJ1-3; no clear D. V dropped 6 bases and J dropped 7 bases, with 16 bases sitting between them. Germline V CDR1 and CDR2: MDHEN, SYDVKM. The CDR3 loop spans 14 amino acids. The CDR3 DNA reads as TGTGCCAGCAGACCCTTGGGCTCCAGGAACACCATATATTTT. Protein sequence: CASRPLGSRNTIYF. Complete variable domain (other parts from reference TRBV28 and TRBJ1-3): DVKVTQSSRYLVKRTGEKVFLECVQDMDHENMFWYRQDPGLGLRLIYFSYDVKMKEKGDIPEGYSVSREKKERFSLILESASTNQTSMYLCASRPLGSRNTIYFGEGSWLTVV.

The chain couples TRBV12-3 or TRBV12-4 to TRBJ1-2; maybe TRBD1 (5 bases). The V end was cut by 7 bases, the J end by 8 bases, with 14 bases between. The CDR3 extends over 12 amino acids. The CDR3 is CASNYGAGGYTF. CDR3 in DNA: TGTGCCAGCAACTATGGGGCAGGAGGCTACACCTTC.

The rearrangement links TRBV5-5 to TRBJ2-7; 8 bases are a match to TRBD2. The CDR3 contains 14 residues. Germline V gene lookup returns CDR1 SGHKS and CDR2 YYEKEE (reference sequence). Unmatched junction bases numbered 3, after V lost 0 bases and J lost 4 bases. The CDR3 is CASSLAGGAYEQYF. CDR3 bases: TGTGCCAGCAGCTTGGCCGGGGGGGCGTACGAGCAGTACTTC.

V gene TRBV24-1 combines with J gene TRBJ1-5; D is possibly TRBD1 (6 bases). This CDR3 spans 15 amino acids. The germline V gene has CDR1 KGHDR and CDR2 SFDVKD. V dropped 5 bases and J dropped 2 bases, with 12 bases sitting between them. The CDR3 here is CATSGGRGGNQPQHF. The CDR3 bases are TGTGCCACCAGTGGGGGCAGGGGTGGCAATCAGCCCCAGCATTTT.

The chain links TRBV11-3 to TRBJ2-7; 11 bases map to TRBD1. Trimming took 5 bases from V and 3 from J; bases not matched to a gene: 3. The CDR3 extends over 14 amino acids. The V gene's germline CDR1 is SGHNT and CDR2 YENEEA. CDR3 residues: CASSPGTGGYEQYF. The CDR3 DNA sequence: TGTGCCAGCAGCCCAGGGACAGGGGGCTACGAGCAGTACTTC.

J is TRBJ2-5 and V is TRBV24-1, with 11 positions matching TRBD2. The germline V gene encodes CDR1 KGHDR and CDR2 SFDVKD. The CDR3 covers 15 residues. The J segment lost 9 bases and the V segment lost 2 bases, leaving 7 bases of the junction unmatched. For the CDR3, the DNA is TGTGCCACCAGTGATTCAGGTCCTAGCGGGGGGCCCCAGTACTTC. This gives the protein CATSDSGPSGGPQYF.

This chain connects TRBV6-4 to TRBJ2-1; 7 bases map to TRBD1. The CDR3 is 16 amino acids. Trimming took 0 bases from V and 2 from J; bases not matched to a gene: 4. CDR1 is MRHNA, CDR2 SNTAGT, per germline. The CDR3 loop reads CASSDSRQGTYNEQFF. Written as DNA, the CDR3 is TGTGCCAGCAGTGACTCGCGACAGGGAACCTACAATGAGCAGTTCTTC.

This rearrangement joins TRBV5-1 to TRBJ2-4, with a tentative D call TRBD2 (6 bases). The CDR3 has 15 amino acids. Per germline, CDR1 SGHRS and CDR2 YFSETQ. V shed 4 bases and J shed 1 base, with 12 bases lying between them. The CDR3 nucleotides read TGCGCCAGCAGCGGAATGGCGGGGGCCAAAAACATTCAGTACTTC. This encodes CASSGMAGAKNIQYF. The full variable domain, with the rest looked up from reference TRBV5-1 and TRBJ2-4, is KAGVTQTPRYLIKTRGQQVTLSCSPISGHRSVSWYQQTPGQGLQFLFEYFSETQRNKGNFPGRFSGRQFSNSRSEMNVSTLELGDSALYLCASSGMAGAKNIQYFGAGTRLSVL.

This clone occurred once. V gene TRBV9 combines with J gene TRBJ1-2; 7 bases are shared with TRBD1. Germline values: CDR1 SGDLS, CDR2 YYNGEE. The CDR3 loop spans 11 amino acids. V was clipped by 7 bases and J by 6 bases; unmatched bases: 3. The DNA for the CDR3 is TGTGCCAGCGGGACAGTGGATGGCTACACCTTC. Protein sequence: CASGTVDGYTF.

This chain links TRBV27 with TRBJ1-6, with TRBD1 matching over 9 bases. CDR1 is MNHEY and CDR2 is SMNVEV in the germline V gene (reference sequence). The length of the CDR3 is 15 residues. After removal of 5 bases from V and 7 bases from J, the junction contained 6 bases not matched to a gene. Written as DNA, the CDR3 is TGTGCCAGCAGTCCAATGACAGGGGGAAATTCACCCCTCCACTTT. Translated: CASSPMTGGNSPLHF.

The chain couples TRBV2 to TRBJ1-1; 9 bases line up with TRBD1. CDR1 is SNHLY and CDR2 is FYNNEI in the germline V gene. With V trimmed by 3 bases and J by 1 base, 9 bases remained unmatched. This CDR3 is 17 amino acids long. CDR3 DNA sequence: TGTGCCAGCAGTGACGCGGGACAGGGAACGAAGAACACTGAAGCTTTCTTT. It codes for CASSDAGQGTKNTEAFF.

The V call is TRBV6-1, the J call TRBJ2-2, with TRBD1 identical over 9 bases. Germline V gene lookup returns CDR1 MNHNS and CDR2 SASEGT. Losses at the gene ends were 2 bases for V and 5 bases for J; bases not matched to a gene: 3. The CDR3 runs to 15 residues. CDR3 sequence reads: CASSEIQGATGELFF. CDR3 in DNA: TGTGCCAGCAGTGAAATACAGGGGGCAACCGGGGAGCTGTTTTTT.

V usage is TRBV5-1 and J usage is TRBJ1-2, with 10 bases that match TRBD1. J lost 4 bases, V lost 4 bases, and 7 bases had no gene match. CDR3 length equals 15 residues. Germline assignment: CDR1 SGHRS and CDR2 YFSETQ. CDR3 region: CASSQRQGAPYGYTF. CDR3 DNA sequence: TGCGCCAGCAGCCAGCGACAGGGGGCCCCCTATGGCTACACCTTC.